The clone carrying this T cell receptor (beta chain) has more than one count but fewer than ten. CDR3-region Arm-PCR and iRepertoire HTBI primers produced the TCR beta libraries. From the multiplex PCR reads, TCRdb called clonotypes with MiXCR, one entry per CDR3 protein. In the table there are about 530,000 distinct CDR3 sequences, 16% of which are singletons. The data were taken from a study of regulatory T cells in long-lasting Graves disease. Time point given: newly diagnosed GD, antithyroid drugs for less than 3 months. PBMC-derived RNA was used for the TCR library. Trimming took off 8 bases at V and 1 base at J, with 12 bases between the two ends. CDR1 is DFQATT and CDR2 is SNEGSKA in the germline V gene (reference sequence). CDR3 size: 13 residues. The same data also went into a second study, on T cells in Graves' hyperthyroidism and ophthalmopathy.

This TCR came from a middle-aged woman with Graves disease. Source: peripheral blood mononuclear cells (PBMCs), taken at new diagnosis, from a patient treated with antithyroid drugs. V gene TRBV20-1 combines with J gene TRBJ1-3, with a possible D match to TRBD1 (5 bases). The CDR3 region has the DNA TGCAGTTCACCCGGGGCTTCTGGAAACACCATATATTTT. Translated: CSSPGASGNTIYF.